This TCR beta chain derives from a study of patients and donors after allogeneic stem cell transplantation. This clonotype was picked up many times. Germline lookup yields CDR1 DFQATT and CDR2 SNEGSKA (reference sequence). With 2 bases removed from V and 0 bases from J, the gap between germline ends came to 7 bases. This CDR3 is 13 amino acids long. TCRdb fed the RT-PCR reads into MiXCR, producing one record per CDR3 protein. The sample lists 920,000 or so distinct CDR3 sequences, about a sixth occurring once. The clonotype comes from a human donor who was either an allogeneic HSCT recipient or a stem cell or donor lymphocyte infusion donor (not recorded which). It is not recorded whose cells these are; they may come from a transplant donor. The sequencing sample was made of blood, either unsorted or a sorted T cell fraction (not recorded which). The rearrangement uses TRBV20-1 and TRBJ1-1, with a possible D match to TRBD1 (5 bases). This CDR3 is CSARWGLNTEAFF. In DNA, the CDR3 is TGCAGTGCTAGATGGGGGTTGAACACTGAAGCTTTCTTT.